Described below is a single T cell receptor beta chain sequence and its context. It lacks a known antigen. The record has no base qualities; no much larger clone is one base away. The immunoSEQ Assay was used to sequence TCR beta CDR3 regions from DNA. For the original study's pipeline: T cell density was computed as TCR beta template counts normalized to usable DNA estimated by amplifying housekeeping genes. The preseqR package was used to estimate richness by extrapolating to 400,000 templates for PBMC samples and to 120,000 templates for tissue samples. Clonality was defined by subtracting Pielou's evenness from one. Tissue-enriched TCRs were identified through differential abundance testing performed on productive amino-acid clonotypes, with a minimum total count of 5 and an alpha of 0.1. Repertoire overlap between compartments was quantified with the Jaccard Index and Morisita Overlap Index. GLIPH grouped TCR beta CDR3s together with public tetramer-defined viral CDR3s, and a viral motif had to include at least three viral sequences and also show V-gene enrichment. What TCRdb holds here is the immuneACCESS table cut down to in-frame rearrangements. Part of the clones is not present; checked against another copy, under half of the missing clones reflect an unresolved V gene, and the others are unexplained. V and J calls and clone size come straight from that table; D and trimming were deduced from the DNA. Present in this sample are tens of thousands of clones, approximately 84% of which were seen just once. The top ten constitute about 13% of the sample.

The sample comes from a study of T cells in localized non-small cell lung cancer (dated by TCRdb to the early 2020s). Notes on the research overall: The study analyzed T cell repertoires of 200 to 250 early-stage NSCLC patients, comparing tumors and uninvolved tumor-adjacent lungs. The cohort was made up of hundreds of treatment-naive NSCLC patients whose localized lung tumors had been resected. The mean age of the NSCLC patients was roughly 63 years, with fewer than 150 men and around 99 women. Results the study describes overall, beyond this receptor: Longer overall survival was associated with higher blood T cell density, whereas shorter survival was associated with higher adjacent-lung clonality. Uninvolved tumor-adjacent lung showed the highest T cell clonality, higher than tumor, which suggests more focused antigenic responses in the adjacent lung. Because the study design was exploratory, TCR variables were selected using unadjusted p-values without false-discovery rate correction. Because multi-region tumor sequencing was not performed, intratumor heterogeneity could not be ruled out. A median of around 62 of the top 100 tumor clones turned up in the paired uninvolved adjacent lung, and 25 to 30 of those clones also ranked among the top 100 of that same adjacent lung.

At diagnosis, peripheral blood, uninvolved tumor-adjacent lung and tumor were collected and stored as a combination of fresh-frozen and FFPE material. For TCR repertoire profiling, the blood samples were analyzed as peripheral blood mononuclear cells. The germline V gene specifies SNHLY as CDR1 and FYNNEI as CDR2. Compared with germline, V lacks 6 bases and J lacks 6 bases; bases without a gene match: 16. The CDR3 contains 16 residues, cysteine and phenylalanine counted. Only the CDR3 DNA is retained, 48 bases long and in frame from the first base. This sample comprised peripheral blood, obtained before any cancer treatment. This chain joins TRBV2 to TRBJ2-5; 7 bases in between match TRBD2. The sequence was obtained from a female donor aged 60 or older with stage I lung adenocarcinoma. CDR3 sequence: CASSGAGRGVGKTQYF. The sequenced DNA: TGTGCCAGCAGCGGAGCGGGACGCGGGGTGGGAAAGACCCAGTACTTC.